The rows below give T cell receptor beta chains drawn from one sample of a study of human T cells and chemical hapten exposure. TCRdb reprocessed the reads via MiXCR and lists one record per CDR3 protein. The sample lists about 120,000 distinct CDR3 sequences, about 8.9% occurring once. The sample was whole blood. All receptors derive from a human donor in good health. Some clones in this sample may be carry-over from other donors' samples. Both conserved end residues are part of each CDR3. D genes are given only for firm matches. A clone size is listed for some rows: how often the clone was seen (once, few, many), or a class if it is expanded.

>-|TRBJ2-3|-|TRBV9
CASSVEGQSTDTQYF
TGTGCCAGCAGCGTAGAAGGCCAAAGCACAGATACGCAGTATTTT
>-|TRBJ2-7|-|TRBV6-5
CASSSDSSSSYEQYF
TGTGCCAGCAGTTCCGACTCTAGCAGCTCCTACGAGCAGTACTTC
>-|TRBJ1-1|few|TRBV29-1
CSVTGATEAFF
TGCAGCGTGACGGGGGCCACTGAAGCTTTCTTT
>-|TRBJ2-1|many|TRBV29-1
CSVGGRPDNEQFF
TGCAGCGTTGGGGGACGTCCGGACAATGAGCAGTTCTTC
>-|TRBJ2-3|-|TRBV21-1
CASSKRRTSTDTQYF
TGTGCCAGCAGCAAACGGAGGACTAGCACAGATACGCAGTATTTT
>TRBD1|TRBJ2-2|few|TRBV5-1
CASSSTGQTNTGELFF
TGCGCCAGCAGCTCCACGGGACAGACGAACACCGGGGAGCTGTTTTTT
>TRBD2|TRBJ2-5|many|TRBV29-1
CSVAPGGAETQYF
TGCAGCGTGGCCCCCGGGGGGGCCGAGACCCAGTACTTC
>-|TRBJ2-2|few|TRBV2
CASSEAEPNTGELFF
TGTGCCAGCAGTGAAGCGGAGCCCAACACCGGGGAGCTGTTTTTT
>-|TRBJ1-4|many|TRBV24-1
CATSDLSTSLDSRFATNEKLFF
TGTGCCACCAGTGATTTGTCCACGTCCTTGGATTCAAGATTTGCAACTAATGAAAAACTGTTTTTT
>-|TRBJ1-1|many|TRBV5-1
CASSQLHQNTEAFF
TGCGCCAGCAGCCAACTCCACCAGAACACTGAAGCTTTCTTT
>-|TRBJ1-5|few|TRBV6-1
CASSEDSPFSNQPQHF
TGTGCCAGCAGTGAAGATAGCCCCTTTAGCAATCAGCCCCAGCATTTT
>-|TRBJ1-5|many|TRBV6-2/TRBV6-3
CASSYPQDSNNQPQHF
TGTGCCAGCAGTTACCCCCAGGACAGTAACAATCAGCCCCAGCATTTT
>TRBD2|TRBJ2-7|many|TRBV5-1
CASRHGGAEEQYF
TGCGCCAGCAGACACGGGGGGGCGGAAGAGCAGTACTTC
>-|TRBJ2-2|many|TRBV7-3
CASSLSMNTGELFF
TGTGCCAGCAGCTTAAGTATGAACACCGGGGAGCTGTTTTTT
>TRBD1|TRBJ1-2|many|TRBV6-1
CASSLTGGARNYGYTF
TGTGCCAGCAGTTTGACAGGGGGCGCGAGGAATTATGGCTACACCTTC
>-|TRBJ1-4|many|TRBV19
CASSIGGFDEKLFF
TGTGCCAGTAGTATAGGGGGGTTCGACGAAAAACTGTTTTTT
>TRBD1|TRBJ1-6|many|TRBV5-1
CASSVQQGTPLHF
TGCGCCAGCAGCGTGCAACAGGGGACACCCCTCCACTTT
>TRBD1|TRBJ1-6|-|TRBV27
CASSHDQGQGYSPLHF
TGTGCCAGCAGTCACGACCAGGGACAGGGGTATTCACCCCTCCACTTT
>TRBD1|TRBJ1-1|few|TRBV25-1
CASGDRLNTEAFF
TGTGCCAGCGGGGACAGGTTGAACACTGAAGCTTTCTTT
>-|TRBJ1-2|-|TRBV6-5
CASSYSEFGGYTF
TGTGCCAGCAGTTATTCCGAATTCGGCGGCTACACCTTC
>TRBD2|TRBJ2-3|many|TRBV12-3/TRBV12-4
CASSSGGGALIESTDTQYF
TGTGCCAGCAGTAGCGGCGGGGGGGCCCTTATCGAGAGCACAGATACGCAGTATTTT
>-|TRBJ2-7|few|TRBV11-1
CASSFRQDYEQYF
TGTGCCAGCAGCTTCCGACAAGACTACGAGCAGTACTTC
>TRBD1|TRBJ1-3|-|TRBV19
CASSIVGQGPGNTIYF
TGTGCCAGTAGTATCGTGGGACAGGGACCTGGAAACACCATATATTTT
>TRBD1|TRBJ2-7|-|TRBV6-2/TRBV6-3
CASSYSVQGNSYEQYF
TGTGCCAGCAGTTACTCGGTACAGGGGAACTCCTACGAGCAGTACTTC
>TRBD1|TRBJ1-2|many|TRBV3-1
CASSQGAGGGYGYTF
TGTGCCAGCAGCCAAGGGGCAGGGGGCGGCTATGGCTACACCTTC
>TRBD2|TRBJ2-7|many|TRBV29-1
CSARTSGGSSYEQYF
TGCAGCGCACGGACTAGCGGGGGGAGCTCCTACGAGCAGTACTTC
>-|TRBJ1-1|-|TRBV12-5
CASGPTGNTEAFF
TGTGCTAGTGGTCCTACAGGGAACACTGAAGCTTTCTTT
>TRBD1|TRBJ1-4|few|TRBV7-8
CASSWTGISEKLFF
TGTGCCAGCAGTTGGACAGGGATCAGTGAAAAACTGTTTTTT
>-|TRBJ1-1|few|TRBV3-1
CASSQDLGGGDREAFF
TGTGCCAGCAGCCAAGATCTCGGAGGAGGGGATCGTGAAGCTTTCTTT
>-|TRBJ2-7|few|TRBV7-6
CASSYILGREQYF
TGTGCCAGCAGCTACATACTGGGGAGGGAGCAGTACTTC
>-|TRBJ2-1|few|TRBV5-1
CASSLVVGVPSSYNEQFF
TGCGCCAGCAGCTTGGTGGTGGGGGTCCCGAGCTCCTACAATGAGCAGTTCTTC
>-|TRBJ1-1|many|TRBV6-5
CASSYPNTEAFF
TGTGCCAGCAGTTACCCGAACACTGAAGCTTTCTTT
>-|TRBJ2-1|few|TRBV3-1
CASSQDRGARAHNEQFF
TGTGCCAGCAGCCAAGATAGGGGAGCGAGGGCCCACAATGAGCAGTTCTTC
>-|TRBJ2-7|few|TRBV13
CASSLGTAPGYEQYF
TGTGCCAGCAGCTTAGGGACAGCCCCCGGCTACGAGCAGTACTTC
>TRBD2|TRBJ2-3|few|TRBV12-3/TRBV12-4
CASRVAGLLGDTQYF
TGTGCCAGCAGGGTAGCGGGACTCCTCGGAGATACGCAGTATTTT
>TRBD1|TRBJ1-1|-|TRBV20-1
CSAREGTDKAFF
TGCAGTGCTAGAGAAGGGACAGACAAAGCTTTCTTT
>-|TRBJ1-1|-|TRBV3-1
CASSPYVGGWTEAFF
TGTGCCAGCAGCCCGTATGTGGGCGGATGGACTGAAGCTTTCTTT
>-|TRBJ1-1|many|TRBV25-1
CASSEFRGASTEAFF
TGTGCCAGCAGTGAATTTCGGGGGGCAAGCACTGAAGCTTTCTTT
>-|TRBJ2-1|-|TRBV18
CASSPKINDEQFF
TGTGCCAGCTCACCGAAAATAAACGATGAGCAGTTCTTC
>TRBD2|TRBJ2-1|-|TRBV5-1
CASSLGAGGPMDEQFF
TGCGCCAGCAGCTTGGGGGCGGGAGGGCCGATGGATGAGCAGTTCTTC
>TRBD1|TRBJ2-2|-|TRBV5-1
CASSSDRGGTGELFF
TGCGCCAGCAGCTCCGACAGGGGGGGGACCGGGGAGCTGTTTTTT
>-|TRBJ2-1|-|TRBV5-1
CASSLAGTAFYNEQFF
TGCGCCAGCAGCTTGGCCGGCACAGCGTTCTACAATGAGCAGTTCTTC
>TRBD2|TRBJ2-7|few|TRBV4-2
CASSQELAGGDEQYF
TGTGCCAGCAGCCAAGAGCTAGCGGGGGGGGACGAGCAGTACTTC
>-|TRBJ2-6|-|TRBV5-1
CASSLGGVTGANVLTF
TGCGCCAGCAGCTTGGGCGGGGTAACTGGGGCCAACGTCCTGACTTTC
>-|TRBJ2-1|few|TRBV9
CASSPMGGGTYNEQFF
TGTGCCAGCAGCCCCATGGGGGGCGGGACCTACAATGAGCAGTTCTTC
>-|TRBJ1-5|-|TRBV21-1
CASSINPLDGPGSNQPQHF
TGTGCCAGCAGCATCAATCCCCTGGACGGCCCTGGTAGCAATCAGCCCCAGCATTTT
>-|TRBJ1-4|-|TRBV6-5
CASSYSVLEMLNEKLFF
TGTGCCAGCAGTTACTCGGTCCTCGAGATGCTTAATGAAAAACTGTTTTTT
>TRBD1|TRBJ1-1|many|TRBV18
CASSSRQGGRNTEAFF
TGTGCCAGCTCATCGCGACAGGGTGGGAGGAACACTGAAGCTTTCTTT
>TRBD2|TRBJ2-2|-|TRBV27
CASSPQRTSGGGGAGELFF
TGTGCCAGCAGTCCACAACGGACTAGCGGGGGCGGAGGTGCCGGGGAGCTGTTTTTT
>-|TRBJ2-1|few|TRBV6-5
CASSNRAPLYNEQFF
TGTGCCAGCAGTAACCGGGCCCCCCTCTACAATGAGCAGTTCTTC
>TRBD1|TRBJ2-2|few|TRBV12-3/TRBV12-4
CASSPRDRASGELFF
TGTGCCAGCAGTCCCCGGGACAGGGCGAGCGGGGAGCTGTTTTTT
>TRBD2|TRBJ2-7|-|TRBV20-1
CSARTSGGAYEQYF
TGCAGTGCAAGGACTAGCGGGGGGGCCTACGAGCAGTACTTC
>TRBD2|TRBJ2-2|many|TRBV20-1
CSAFSGLGELFF
TGCAGTGCTTTTAGCGGGCTCGGGGAGCTGTTTTTT
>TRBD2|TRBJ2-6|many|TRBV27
CASSCPGLAGAGANVLTF
TGTGCCAGCAGTTGCCCGGGACTAGCGGGAGCTGGGGCCAACGTCCTGACTTTC